The clone carrying this T cell receptor (beta chain) was found a few times. The antigen is not known. The sample comes from a study of cytomegalovirus exposure and HLA in healthy donors. Study overall: Within an early data release were about 80 million unique TCRs drawn from HLA-typed donors. Findings and limits, study-wide: It was reportedly the case that the classifier diagnosed cytomegalovirus status with high specificity and sensitivity. Later on, an analysis found that several of the most significant clusters appeared to be linked to common viral pathogens, which included parvovirus B19. Exclusion applied to some V segments, including TRBV6-2 and TRBV6-3, as they were indistinguishable.

PCR primers comprised 60 Vbeta and 13 Jbeta primers. Produced via immunoSEQ multiplex PCR; TCRdb's table is partial and in-frame only. The repertoire consists of about 170,000 clones, with around 80% occurring once and the leading ten covering 0.65% to 0.95%. This CDR3 is built from 17 residues. Germline lookup yields CDR1 LNHDA and CDR2 SQIVND (reference sequence). Trimming took 3 bases from V and 8 from J; bases not matched to a gene: 13. The receptor's source is a female donor in good health and CMV-seronegative. The chain joins TRBV19 to TRBJ2-1, with 10 bases lining up with TRBD1. Input material: PBMCs. CDR3 amino acids: CASSMGLGTGENDEQFF. The CDR3 DNA reads TGTGCCAGTAGTATGGGGTTGGGGACAGGGGAAAATGATGAGCAGTTCTTC.